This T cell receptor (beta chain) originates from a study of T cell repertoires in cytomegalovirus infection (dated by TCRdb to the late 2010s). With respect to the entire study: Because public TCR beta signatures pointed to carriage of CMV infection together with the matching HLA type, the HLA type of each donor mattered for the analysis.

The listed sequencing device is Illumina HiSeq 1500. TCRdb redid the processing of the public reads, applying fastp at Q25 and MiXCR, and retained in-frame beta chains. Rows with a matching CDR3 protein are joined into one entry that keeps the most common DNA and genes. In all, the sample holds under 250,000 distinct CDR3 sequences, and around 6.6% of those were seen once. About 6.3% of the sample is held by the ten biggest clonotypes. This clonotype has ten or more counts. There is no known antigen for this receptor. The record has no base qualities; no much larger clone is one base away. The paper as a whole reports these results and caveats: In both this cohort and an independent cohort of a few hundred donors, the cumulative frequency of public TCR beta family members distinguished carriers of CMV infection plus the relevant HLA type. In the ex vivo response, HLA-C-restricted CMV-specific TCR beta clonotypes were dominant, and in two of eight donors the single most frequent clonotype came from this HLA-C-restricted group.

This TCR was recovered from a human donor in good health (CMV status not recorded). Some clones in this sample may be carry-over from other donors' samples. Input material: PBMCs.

The CDR3 protein is CASKPERMSSYEQYF. The DNA sequence is as follows: TGCGCCAGCAAGCCAGAGCGGATGAGCTCCTACGAGCAGTACTTC. Recombination linked TRBV4-1 to TRBJ2-7; 5 matching bases give a weak D call of TRBD2. Based on the germline V gene, the CDR1 and CDR2 sequences are MGHRA and YSYEKL. The V and J ends are trimmed by 7 bases and 0 bases, leaving 16 bases between them. From cysteine to phenylalanine, the CDR3 is 15 amino acids long. Only the CDR3 DNA is retained, 45 bases long and in frame from the first base.